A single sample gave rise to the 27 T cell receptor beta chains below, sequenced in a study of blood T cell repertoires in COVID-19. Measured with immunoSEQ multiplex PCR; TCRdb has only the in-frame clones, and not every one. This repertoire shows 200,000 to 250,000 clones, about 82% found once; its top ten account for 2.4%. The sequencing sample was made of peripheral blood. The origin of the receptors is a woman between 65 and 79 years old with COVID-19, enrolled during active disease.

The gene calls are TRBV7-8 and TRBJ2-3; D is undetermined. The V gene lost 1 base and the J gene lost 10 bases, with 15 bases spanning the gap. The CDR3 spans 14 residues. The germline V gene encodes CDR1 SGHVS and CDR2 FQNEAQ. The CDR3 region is CASSLGAPMSPQYF. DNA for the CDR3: TGTGCCAGCAGCTTAGGCGCCCCTATGTCCCCGCAGTATTTT.

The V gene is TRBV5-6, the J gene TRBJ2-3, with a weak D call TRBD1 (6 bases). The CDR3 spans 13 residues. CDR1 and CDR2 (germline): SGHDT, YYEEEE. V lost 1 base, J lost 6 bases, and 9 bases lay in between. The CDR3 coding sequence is TGTGCCAGCAGCTTGACAGGGATGGATACGCAGTATTTT. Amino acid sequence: CASSLTGMDTQYF.

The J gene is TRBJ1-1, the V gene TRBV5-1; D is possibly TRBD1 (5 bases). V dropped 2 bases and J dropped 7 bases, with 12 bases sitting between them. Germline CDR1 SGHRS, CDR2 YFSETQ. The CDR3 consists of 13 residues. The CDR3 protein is CASSFEGAGEAFF. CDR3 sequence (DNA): TGCGCCAGCAGCTTCGAAGGGGCCGGTGAAGCTTTCTTT. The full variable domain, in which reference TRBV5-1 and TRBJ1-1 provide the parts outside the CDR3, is KAGVTQTPRYLIKTRGQQVTLSCSPISGHRSVSWYQQTPGQGLQFLFEYFSETQRNKGNFPGRFSGRQFSNSRSEMNVSTLELGDSALYLCASSFEGAGEAFFGQGTRLTVV.

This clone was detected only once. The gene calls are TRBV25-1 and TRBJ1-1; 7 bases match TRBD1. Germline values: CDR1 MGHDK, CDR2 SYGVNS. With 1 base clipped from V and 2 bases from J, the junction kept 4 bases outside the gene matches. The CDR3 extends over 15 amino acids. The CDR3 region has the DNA TGTGCCAGCAGTGAATCAGGGGGTCATAACACTGAAGCTTTCTTT. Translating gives CASSESGGHNTEAFF. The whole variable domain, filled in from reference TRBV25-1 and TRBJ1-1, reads EADIYQTPRYLVIGTGKKITLECSQTMGHDKMYWYQQDPGMELHLIHYSYGVNSTEKGDLSSESTVSRIRTEHFPLTLESARPSHTSQYLCASSESGGHNTEAFFGQGTRLTVV.

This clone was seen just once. CDR3 sequence reads: CASSPLVAGGQETQYF. Here the CDR3 DNA reads TGCGCCAGCAGCCCCTTGGTAGCGGGAGGCCAAGAGACCCAGTACTTC. V and J are TRBV4-3 and TRBJ2-5; TRBD2 aligns across 10 bases. The germline CDR1 and CDR2 sequences are LGHNA and YSLEER. CDR3 length equals 16 residues. The V and J ends lost 4 bases and 1 base, in that order; junction bases with no gene match: 6.

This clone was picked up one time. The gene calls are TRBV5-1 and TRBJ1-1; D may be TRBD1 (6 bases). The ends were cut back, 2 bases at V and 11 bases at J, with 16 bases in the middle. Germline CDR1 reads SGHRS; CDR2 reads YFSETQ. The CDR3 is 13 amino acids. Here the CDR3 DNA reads TGCGCCAGCAGCTTCGGACAGACCCGGGCTGCTTTCTTT. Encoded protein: CASSFGQTRAAFF. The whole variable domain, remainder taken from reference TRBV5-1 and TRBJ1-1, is KAGVTQTPRYLIKTRGQQVTLSCSPISGHRSVSWYQQTPGQGLQFLFEYFSETQRNKGNFPGRFSGRQFSNSRSEMNVSTLELGDSALYLCASSFGQTRAAFFGQGTRLTVV.

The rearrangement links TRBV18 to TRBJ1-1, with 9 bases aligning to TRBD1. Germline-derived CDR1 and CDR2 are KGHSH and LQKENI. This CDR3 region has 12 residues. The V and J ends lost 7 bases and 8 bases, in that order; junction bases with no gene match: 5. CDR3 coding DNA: TGTGCCAGCTTCCGGGACAGGGCCGAAGCTTTCTTT. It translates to CASFRDRAEAFF. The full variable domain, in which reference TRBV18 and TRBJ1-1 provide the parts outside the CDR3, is NAGVMQNPRHLVRRRGQEARLRCSPMKGHSHVYWYRQLPEEGLKFMVYLQKENIIDESGMPKERFSAEFPKEGPSILRIQQVVRGDSAAYFCASFRDRAEAFFGQGTRLTVV.

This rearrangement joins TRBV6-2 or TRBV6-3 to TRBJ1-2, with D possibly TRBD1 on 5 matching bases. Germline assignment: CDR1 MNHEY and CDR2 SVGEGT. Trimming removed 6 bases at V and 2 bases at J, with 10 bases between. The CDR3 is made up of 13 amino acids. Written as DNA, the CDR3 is TGTGCCAGCAGCCAGACAGTCAACTATGGCTACACCTTC. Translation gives CASSQTVNYGYTF.

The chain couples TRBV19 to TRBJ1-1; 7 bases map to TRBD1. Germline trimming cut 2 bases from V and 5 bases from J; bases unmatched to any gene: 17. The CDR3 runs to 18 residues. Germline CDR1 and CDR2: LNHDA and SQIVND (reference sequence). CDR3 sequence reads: CASSITPGTTGVTTEAFF. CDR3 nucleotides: TGTGCCAGTAGTATAACCCCCGGCACTACAGGGGTCACGACTGAAGCTTTCTTT. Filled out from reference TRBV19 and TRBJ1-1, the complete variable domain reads DGGITQSPKYLFRKEGQNVTLSCEQNLNHDAMYWYRQDPGQGLRLIYYSQIVNDFQKGDIAEGYSVSREKKESFPLTVTSAQKNPTAFYLCASSITPGTTGVTTEAFFGQGTRLTVV.

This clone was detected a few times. This CDR3 reads CASSPGQGRGNTIYF. CDR3 DNA: TGTGCCAGCTCACCGGGACAGGGTCGCGGAAACACCATATATTTT. The chain carries TRBV18 and TRBJ1-3, with TRBD1 identical over 9 bases. Trimming took 3 bases from V and 4 from J; bases not matched to a gene: 4. Looked up from germline, CDR1 is KGHSH and CDR2 is LQKENI. This CDR3 is built from 15 residues. The full variable domain, completed using reference TRBV18 and TRBJ1-3, is NAGVMQNPRHLVRRRGQEARLRCSPMKGHSHVYWYRQLPEEGLKFMVYLQKENIIDESGMPKERFSAEFPKEGPSILRIQQVVRGDSAAYFCASSPGQGRGNTIYFGEGSWLTVV.

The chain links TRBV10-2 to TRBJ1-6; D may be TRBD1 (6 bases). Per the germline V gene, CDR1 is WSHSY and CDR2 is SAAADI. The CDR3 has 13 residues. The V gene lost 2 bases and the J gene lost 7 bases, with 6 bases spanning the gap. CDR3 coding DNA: TGCGCCAGCAGTGAGCAGGGGAATTCACCCCTCCACTTT. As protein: CASSEQGNSPLHF.

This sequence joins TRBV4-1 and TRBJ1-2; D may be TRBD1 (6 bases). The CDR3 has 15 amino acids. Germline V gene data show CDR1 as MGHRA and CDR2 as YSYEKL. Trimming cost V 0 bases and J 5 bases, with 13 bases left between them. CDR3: CASSQEPGGGYGYTF. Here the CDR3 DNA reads TGCGCCAGCAGCCAAGAACCGGGGGGCGGGTATGGCTACACCTTC.

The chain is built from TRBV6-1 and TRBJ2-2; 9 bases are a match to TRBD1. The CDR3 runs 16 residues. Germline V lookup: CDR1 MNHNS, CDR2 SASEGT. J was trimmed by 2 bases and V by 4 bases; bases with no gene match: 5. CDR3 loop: CASSGLDRGNTGELFF. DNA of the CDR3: TGTGCCAGCAGTGGCCTGGACAGGGGAAACACCGGGGAGCTGTTTTTT.

The CDR3 nucleotides read TGTGCTAGTGGTTTGGTAAATGGGGGGTCGTTAACCGGGGAGCTGTTTTTT. This codes for CASGLVNGGSLTGELFF. The chain uses TRBV12-5 and TRBJ2-2, with D possibly TRBD2 on 6 matching bases. The germline CDR1 and CDR2 sequences are LGHNT and FRNRAP. V was clipped by 0 bases and J by 5 bases, with 16 bases between them. The CDR3 sequence is 17 residues long.

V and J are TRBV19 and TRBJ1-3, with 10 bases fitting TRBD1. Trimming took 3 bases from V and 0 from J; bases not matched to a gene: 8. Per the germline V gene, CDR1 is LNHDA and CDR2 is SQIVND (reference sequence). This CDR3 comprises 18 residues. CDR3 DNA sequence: TGTGCCAGTAGTATCGGGACAGGGGTTACTTACTCTGGAAACACCATATATTTT. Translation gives CASSIGTGVTYSGNTIYF.

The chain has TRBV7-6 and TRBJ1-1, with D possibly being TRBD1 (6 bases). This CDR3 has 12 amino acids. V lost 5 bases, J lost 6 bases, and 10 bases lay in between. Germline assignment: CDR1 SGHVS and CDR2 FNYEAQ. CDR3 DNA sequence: TGTGCCAGCAGCCTGGGGGGGCCTGAAGCTTTCTTT. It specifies CASSLGGPEAFF.

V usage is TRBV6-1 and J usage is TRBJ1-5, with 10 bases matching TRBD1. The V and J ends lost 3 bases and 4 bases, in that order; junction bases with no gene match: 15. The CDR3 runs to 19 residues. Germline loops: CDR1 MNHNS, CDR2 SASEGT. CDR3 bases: TGTGCCAGCAGTGATGGTAGGAGATGGGGACAGGGGAGGAATCAGCCCCAGCATTTT. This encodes CASSDGRRWGQGRNQPQHF.

The CDR3, as DNA: TGTGCCAGCTCACCCCTTACCTTCAGCGGGAGGGCCCGCATCCAAGATACGCAGTATTTT. Translation gives CASSPLTFSGRARIQDTQYF. The J gene is TRBJ2-3, the V gene TRBV18; 10 positions match TRBD2. CDR3 length: 20 residues. CDR1 and CDR2 (germline): KGHSH, LQKENI. Trimming took 3 bases from V and 5 from J; bases not matched to a gene: 20.

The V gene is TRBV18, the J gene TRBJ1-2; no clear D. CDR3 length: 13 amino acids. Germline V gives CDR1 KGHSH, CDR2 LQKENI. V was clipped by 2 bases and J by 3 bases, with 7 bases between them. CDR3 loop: CASSPEKHYGYTF. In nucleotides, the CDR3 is TGTGCCAGCTCACCAGAAAAGCACTATGGCTACACCTTC.

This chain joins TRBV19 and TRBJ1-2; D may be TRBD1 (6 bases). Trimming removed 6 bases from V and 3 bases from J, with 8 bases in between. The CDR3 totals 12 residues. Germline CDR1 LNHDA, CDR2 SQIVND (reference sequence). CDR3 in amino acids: CASRPGDYGYTF. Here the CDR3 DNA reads TGTGCCAGTAGACCAGGGGACTATGGCTACACCTTC.

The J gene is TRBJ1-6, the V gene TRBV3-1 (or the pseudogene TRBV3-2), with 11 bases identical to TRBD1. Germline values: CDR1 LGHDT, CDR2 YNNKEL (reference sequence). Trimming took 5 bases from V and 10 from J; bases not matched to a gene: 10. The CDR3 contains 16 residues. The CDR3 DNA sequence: TGTGCCAGCAGCTTCCTACCGGGACAGGGGGGATCACCCCTCCACTTT. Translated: CASSFLPGQGGSPLHF.

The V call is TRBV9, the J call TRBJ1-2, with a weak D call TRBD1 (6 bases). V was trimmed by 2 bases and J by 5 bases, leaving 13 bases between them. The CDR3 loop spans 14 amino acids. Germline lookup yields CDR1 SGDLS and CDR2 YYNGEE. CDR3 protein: CASSVGRGGYGYTF. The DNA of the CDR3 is TGTGCCAGCAGCGTCGGCAGGGGCGGTTATGGCTACACCTTC. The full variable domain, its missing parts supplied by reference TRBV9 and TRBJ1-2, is DSGVTQTPKHLITATGQRVTLRCSPRSGDLSVYWYQQSLDQGLQFLIQYYNGEERAKGNILERFSAQQFPDLHSELNLSSLELGDSALYFCASSVGRGGYGYTFGSGTRLTVV.

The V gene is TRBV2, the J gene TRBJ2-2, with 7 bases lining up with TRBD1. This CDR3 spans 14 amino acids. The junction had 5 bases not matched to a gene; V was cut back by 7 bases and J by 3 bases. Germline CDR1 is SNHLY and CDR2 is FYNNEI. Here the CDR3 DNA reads TGTGCCAGCATGGTGGGACAGTACACCGGGGAGCTGTTTTTT. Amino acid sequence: CASMVGQYTGELFF.

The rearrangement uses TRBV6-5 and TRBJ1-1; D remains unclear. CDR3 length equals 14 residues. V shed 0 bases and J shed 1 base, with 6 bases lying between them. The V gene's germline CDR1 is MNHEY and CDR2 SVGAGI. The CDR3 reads CASSYSEWNTEAFF. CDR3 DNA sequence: TGTGCCAGCAGTTACTCAGAGTGGAACACTGAAGCTTTCTTT.

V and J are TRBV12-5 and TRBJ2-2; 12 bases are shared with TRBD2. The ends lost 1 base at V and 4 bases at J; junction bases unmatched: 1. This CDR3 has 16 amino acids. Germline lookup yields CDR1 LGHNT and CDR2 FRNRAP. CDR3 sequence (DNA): TGTGCTAGTGGTTTGGGACTAGCGGGAGTCACCGGGGAGCTGTTTTTT. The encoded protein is CASGLGLAGVTGELFF.

CDR3 sequence (DNA): TGTGCCAGCAGTGAGAGTGGGGGGGTCTACAATGAGCAGTTCTTC. Amino acids: CASSESGGVYNEQFF. The chain is built from TRBV2 and TRBJ2-1, with 7 bases aligning to TRBD2. This CDR3 spans 15 amino acids. The V and J ends lost 3 bases and 3 bases, in that order; junction bases with no gene match: 5. From germline, CDR1 is SNHLY and CDR2 FYNNEI.

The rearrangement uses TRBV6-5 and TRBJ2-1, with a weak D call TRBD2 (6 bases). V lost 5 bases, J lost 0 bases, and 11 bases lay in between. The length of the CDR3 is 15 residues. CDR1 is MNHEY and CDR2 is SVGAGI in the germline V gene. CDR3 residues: CASSRDFSSYNEQFF. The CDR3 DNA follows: TGTGCCAGCAGTCGGGACTTCAGCTCCTACAATGAGCAGTTCTTC.